This T cell receptor beta chain was sequenced during a study of response to subunit inactivated influenza vaccine. In TCRdb, the RT-PCR reads were re-called with MiXCR into one record per CDR3 protein. Among more than 550,000 distinct CDR3 sequences listed, roughly 12% were seen once. Only a few counts were recorded for this clonotype. The sample consisted of PBMCs from blood, taken on the day of vaccination. The clonotype comes from a man aged 45-65 years who received an inactivated influenza vaccine.

CDR3 bases: TGTGCCATGGGGGACTACTCCTACGAGCAGTACTTC. Protein product: CAMGDYSYEQYF. The chain combines TRBV12-3 or TRBV12-4 with TRBJ2-7; 7 nucleotides align to TRBD2. This CDR3 contains 12 residues. Trimming at V came to 10 bases and at J to 0 bases, leaving 3 bases not matched to a gene.